This T cell receptor beta chain was obtained from a study of OX40 agonist ivuxolimab in advanced cancers. This table comes from immunoSEQ multiplex PCR, and its TCRdb copy is limited to in-frame clones, with some not included. The sample holds 35,000 to 45,000 clones, roughly 82% seen once. General study results and limits: In general, CD8+ T cells held more expanded clones than CD4+ did, on average.

This clone was observed a single time. Its target is unknown. Germline V gene data show CDR1 as SGHNT and CDR2 as YYREEE (reference sequence). This CDR3 contains 15 residues. V lost 6 bases, J lost 8 bases, and 23 bases lay in between. V and J are TRBV5-4 and TRBJ1-2; possible D gene TRBD1, 5 bases. The receptor comes from an adult with an advanced solid tumor such as melanoma, head and neck, liver or kidney cancer. The sample here was CD4+ or CD8+ T cells sorted from blood, taken in a trial of the OX40 agonist ivuxolimab. The CDR3, as DNA: TGTGCCAGCACATGGGGGGAACTGAGCTTGGGCGGCTACACCTTC. Translating gives CASTWGELSLGGYTF.